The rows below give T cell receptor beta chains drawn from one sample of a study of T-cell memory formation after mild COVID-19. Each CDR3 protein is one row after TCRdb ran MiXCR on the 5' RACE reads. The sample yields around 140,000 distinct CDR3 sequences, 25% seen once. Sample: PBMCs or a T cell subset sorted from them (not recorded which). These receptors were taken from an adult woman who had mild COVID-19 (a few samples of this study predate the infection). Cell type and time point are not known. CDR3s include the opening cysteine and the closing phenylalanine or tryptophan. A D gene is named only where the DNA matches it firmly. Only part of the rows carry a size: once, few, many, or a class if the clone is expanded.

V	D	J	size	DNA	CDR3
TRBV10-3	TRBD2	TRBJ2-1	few	TGTGCCATCAGTGACCCTAAAGTGGAGCGGGAGGCCTCCTACAATGAGCAGTTCTTC	CAISDPKVEREASYNEQFF
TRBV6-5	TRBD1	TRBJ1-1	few	TGTGCCAGCAGTTGGGACAGGGGGCTAGGGACTGAAGCTTTCTTT	CASSWDRGLGTEAFF
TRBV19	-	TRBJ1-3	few	TGTGCCGCGGGGTACTCTGGAAACACCATATATTTT	CAAGYSGNTIYF
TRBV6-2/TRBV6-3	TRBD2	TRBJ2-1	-	TGTGCCAGCAGTTACATGGGACTAGCGGGAGCGGAGGGTTACAATGAGCAGTTCTTC	CASSYMGLAGAEGYNEQFF
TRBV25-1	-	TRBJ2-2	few	TGTGCCAGCAGTGAAACGGGCGGGGAGCTGTTTTTT	CASSETGGELFF
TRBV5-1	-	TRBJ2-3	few	TGCGCCAGCAGCTTGGAGGACGGGGCGTTAGATACGCAGTATTTT	CASSLEDGALDTQYF
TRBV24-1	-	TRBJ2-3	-	TGTGCCACCAGTGATTTCGGCAGGAGCACAGATACGCAGTATTTT	CATSDFGRSTDTQYF
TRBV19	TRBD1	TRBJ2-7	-	TGTGCCAGTAGTACCATTGACGACAGGGGCGTCAAGGAGCAGTACTTC	CASSTIDDRGVKEQYF
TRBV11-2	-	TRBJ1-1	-	TGTGCCAGCAGCTTCGGGACTCTCACTGAAGCTTTCTTT	CASSFGTLTEAFF
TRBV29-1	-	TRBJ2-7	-	TGCAGCGTTGGGCCAGAGCCCTCCTACGAGCAGTACTTC	CSVGPEPSYEQYF
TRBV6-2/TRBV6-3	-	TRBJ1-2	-	TGTGCCAGCAGCCTTACTTCCGGGGCTCGTTATGGCTACACCTTC	CASSLTSGARYGYTF
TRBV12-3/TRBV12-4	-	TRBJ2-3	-	TGTGCCAGCAGCCACGGACCCTTGGGGGCAGGCACAGATACGCAGTATTTT	CASSHGPLGAGTDTQYF
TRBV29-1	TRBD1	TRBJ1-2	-	TGCAGCGCGCAAGGACAGGGCATCGGCTACACCTTC	CSAQGQGIGYTF
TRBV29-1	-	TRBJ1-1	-	TGCAGCGTTGTTTGGGGCCGGGACACTGAAGCTTTCTTT	CSVVWGRDTEAFF
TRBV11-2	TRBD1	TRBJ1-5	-	TGTGCCAGCAGCTTTGGGACAGGGGGCAATCAGCCCCAGCATTTT	CASSFGTGGNQPQHF
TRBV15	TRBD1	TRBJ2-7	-	TGTGCCACCAGCAGGACCGGGACAGTCTCCTACGAGCAGTACTTC	CATSRTGTVSYEQYF